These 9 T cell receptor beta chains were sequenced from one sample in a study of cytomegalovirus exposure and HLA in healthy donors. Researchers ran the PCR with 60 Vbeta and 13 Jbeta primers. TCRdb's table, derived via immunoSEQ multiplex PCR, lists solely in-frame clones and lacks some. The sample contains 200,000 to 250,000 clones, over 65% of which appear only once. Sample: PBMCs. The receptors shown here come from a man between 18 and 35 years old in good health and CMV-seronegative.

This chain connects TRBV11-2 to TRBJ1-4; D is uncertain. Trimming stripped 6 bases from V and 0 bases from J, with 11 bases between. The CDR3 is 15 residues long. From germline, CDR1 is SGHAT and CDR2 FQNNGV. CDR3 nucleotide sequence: TGTGCCAGCAGACCTCATCCGGCAACTAATGAAAAACTGTTTTTT. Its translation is CASRPHPATNEKLFF.

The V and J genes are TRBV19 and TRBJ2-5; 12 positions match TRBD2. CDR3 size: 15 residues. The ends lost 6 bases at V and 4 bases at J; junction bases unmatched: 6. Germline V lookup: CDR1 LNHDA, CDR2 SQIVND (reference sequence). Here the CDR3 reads CASRILAGGTETQYF. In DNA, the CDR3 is TGTGCCAGTAGGATCCTAGCGGGAGGGACAGAGACCCAGTACTTC.

The CDR3 here is CASREGLAGVREQFF. CDR3 bases: TGTGCCAGCAGGGAGGGACTAGCGGGAGTTCGGGAGCAGTTCTTC. This sequence joins TRBV6-1 and TRBJ2-1; 14 bases fit TRBD2. Germline CDR1 reads MNHNS; CDR2 reads SASEGT. V was clipped by 6 bases and J by 10 bases; unmatched bases: 8. The CDR3 sequence is 15 residues long.

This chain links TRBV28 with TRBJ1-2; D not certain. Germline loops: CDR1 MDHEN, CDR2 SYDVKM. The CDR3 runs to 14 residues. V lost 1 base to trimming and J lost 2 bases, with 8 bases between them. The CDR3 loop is CASSLYSLNYGYTF. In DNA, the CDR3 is TGTGCCAGCAGTTTATACAGTCTCAACTATGGCTACACCTTC.

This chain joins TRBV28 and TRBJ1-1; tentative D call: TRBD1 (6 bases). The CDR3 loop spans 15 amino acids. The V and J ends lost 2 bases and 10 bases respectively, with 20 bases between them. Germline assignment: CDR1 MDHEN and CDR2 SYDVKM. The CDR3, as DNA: TGTGCCAGCAGTTTAGCCGGGACAACGGCCCTTGGAGCTTTCTTT. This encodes CASSLAGTTALGAFF.

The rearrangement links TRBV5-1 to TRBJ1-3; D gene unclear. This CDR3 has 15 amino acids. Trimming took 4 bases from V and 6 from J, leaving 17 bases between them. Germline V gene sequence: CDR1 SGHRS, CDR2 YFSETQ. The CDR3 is CASSEEKSLSNTIYF. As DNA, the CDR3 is TGCGCCAGCAGCGAGGAGAAGTCCCTTTCAAACACCATATATTTT.

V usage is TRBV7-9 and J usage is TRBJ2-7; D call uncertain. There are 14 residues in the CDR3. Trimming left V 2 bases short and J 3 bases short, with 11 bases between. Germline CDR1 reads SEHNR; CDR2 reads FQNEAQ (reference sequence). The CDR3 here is CASSLSHSNYEQYF. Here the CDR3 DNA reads TGTGCCAGCAGCTTATCCCACAGCAACTACGAGCAGTACTTC.

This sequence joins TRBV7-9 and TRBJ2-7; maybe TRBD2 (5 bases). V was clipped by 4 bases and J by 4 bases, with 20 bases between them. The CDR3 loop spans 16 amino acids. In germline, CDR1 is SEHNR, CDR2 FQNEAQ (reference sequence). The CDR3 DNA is TGTGCCAGCAGCTCCCTGGGGTCAAGCGGAGCGTACGAGCAGTACTTC. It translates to CASSSLGSSGAYEQYF. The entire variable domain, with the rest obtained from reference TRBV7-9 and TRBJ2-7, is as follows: DTGVSQNPRHKITKRGQNVTFRCDPISEHNRLYWYRQTLGQGPEFLTYFQNEAQLEKSRLLSDRFSAERPKGSFSTLEIQRTEQGDSAMYLCASSSLGSSGAYEQYFGPGTRLTVT.

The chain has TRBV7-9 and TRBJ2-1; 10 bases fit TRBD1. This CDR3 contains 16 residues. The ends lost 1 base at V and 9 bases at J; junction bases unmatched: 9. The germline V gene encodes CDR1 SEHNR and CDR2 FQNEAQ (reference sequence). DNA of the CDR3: TGTGCCAGCAGCTTAGTCGGGACAGGGGATAGTAGTGAGCAGTTCTTC. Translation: CASSLVGTGDSSEQFF. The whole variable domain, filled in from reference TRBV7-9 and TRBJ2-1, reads DTGVSQNPRHKITKRGQNVTFRCDPISEHNRLYWYRQTLGQGPEFLTYFQNEAQLEKSRLLSDRFSAERPKGSFSTLEIQRTEQGDSAMYLCASSLVGTGDSSEQFFGPGTRLTVL.